The 26 T cell receptor beta chains given below trace back to one sample, sequenced in a study of vaccination and CD4 T cells after COVID-19 (dated by TCRdb to between 2021 and 2024). The treatment or condition label for this specimen denotes: roughly 10-day PBMC culture with coronavirus spike peptide pools or control peptides (ViraFEST assay). What these receptors recognize is not known. Receptor libraries were prepared by PCR. Sequencing was performed on an Illumina iSeq 100. At the Johns Hopkins FTIC core, DNA from the cultured CD4+ T cells underwent TCR sequencing with the Oncomine TCR Beta short-read assay. TCRdb reprocessed the public reads (quality trimming at Q25 with fastp, clone calling with MiXCR) and kept in-frame beta chains. Records with the same CDR3 protein are collapsed into one entry carrying the most frequent genes and DNA. Recorded for this sample are about 12,000 distinct CDR3 sequences; less than 70% of them occurred a single time. The top ten clones comprise about 13% of the sample.

Sequences were obtained from CD4+ T cells from blood, cultured in vitro. The source is a human donor who had recovered from COVID-19.

This chain connects TRBV6-2 or TRBV6-3 to TRBJ2-2, with 8 nucleotides matching TRBD2. V lost 6 bases, J lost 5 bases, and 8 bases stayed unmatched. The CDR3 totals 15 residues. The germline V gene encodes CDR1 MNHEY and CDR2 SVGEGT. The CDR3 nucleotides read TGTGCCAGCAGGGCGAGCGGGAGTAGGACCGGGGAGCTGTTTTTT. This encodes CASRASGSRTGELFF.

This sequence joins TRBV27 and TRBJ2-7; TRBD2 agrees at 7 bases. The CDR3 covers 17 residues. Germline V gene lookup returns CDR1 MNHEY and CDR2 SMNVEV (reference sequence). V lost 6 bases, J lost 3 bases, and 17 bases stayed unmatched. This CDR3 reads CASRERGGTLGVYEQYF. The CDR3 nucleotides are TGTGCCAGCAGGGAGAGGGGAGGGACCCTGGGAGTCTACGAGCAGTACTTC.

This clonotype was observed a handful of times. The chain carries TRBV28 and TRBJ1-2; D gene uncertain. The CDR3 loop spans 13 amino acids. Trimming took off 5 bases at V and 3 bases at J, with 10 bases between the two ends. CDR1 MDHEN and CDR2 SYDVKM come from the germline V gene. CDR3 in amino acids: CASSPGRHYGYTF. The CDR3 DNA follows: TGTGCCAGCAGTCCTGGACGGCACTATGGCTACACCTTC.

This clonotype was recorded a few times. V usage is TRBV7-9 and J usage is TRBJ1-3; unclear D gene. The germline V and J ends were trimmed by 5 bases and 5 bases, with 10 bases remaining between them. The CDR3 runs 13 residues. The germline gives CDR1 SEHNR, CDR2 FQNEAQ (reference sequence). CDR3 nucleotides: TGTGCCAGCAGCACATCCCCAAGAAACACCATATATTTT. Translated, it gives CASSTSPRNTIYF.

The rearrangement joins TRBV6-1 to TRBJ2-7; D tentatively fits TRBD1 or TRBD2 (6 bases each). The CDR3 has 15 residues. With 3 bases removed from V and 6 bases from J, the gap between germline ends came to 18 bases. Germline V gives CDR1 MNHNS, CDR2 SASEGT. The CDR3 DNA reads TGTGCCAGCAGTGATAGGGTCGAGGGGGGCTCCGAGCAGTACTTC. It is translated as CASSDRVEGGSEQYF.

The chain has TRBV19 and TRBJ1-1; TRBD1 aligns across 8 bases. The CDR3 covers 14 residues. With V trimmed by 4 bases and J by 3 bases, 4 bases remained unmatched. Germline V lookup: CDR1 LNHDA, CDR2 SQIVND (reference sequence). CDR3 loop: CASSTTGAHTEAFF. CDR3 coding DNA: TGTGCCAGTAGTACGACAGGGGCGCACACTGAAGCTTTCTTT.

This clonotype was picked up a small number of times. The gene calls are TRBV5-8 and TRBJ1-2, with 7 positions matching TRBD1. The germline CDR1 and CDR2 sequences are SGHTS and YDEGEE. There are 13 residues in the CDR3. The V gene end was trimmed by 4 bases and the J gene end by 7 bases; junction bases not matched to a gene: 7. This CDR3 is CASSDRDSSGYTF. The CDR3, as DNA: TGTGCCAGCAGCGACCGGGACAGTAGTGGCTACACCTTC.

The V gene is TRBV7-6, the J gene TRBJ2-3, with D possibly matching TRBD2 (5 bases). Germline CDR1 SGHVS, CDR2 FNYEAQ. The CDR3 has 18 amino acids. Deletions cut 1 base from V and 0 bases from J, with 17 bases between. This CDR3 is CASSLGTRRITSTDTQYF. CDR3 nucleotide sequence: TGTGCCAGCAGCTTAGGAACTAGGCGAATAACCAGCACAGATACGCAGTATTTT.

This chain links TRBV2 with TRBJ2-7, with TRBD2 matching 12 bases. Trimming removed 4 bases from V and 3 bases from J; junction bases left unmatched: 4. The germline CDR1 and CDR2 sequences are SNHLY and FYNNEI. This CDR3 has 15 residues. The CDR3 region is CASSGGLAGIYEQYF. The CDR3 DNA is TGTGCCAGCAGTGGAGGACTAGCGGGGATCTACGAGCAGTACTTC.

The chain uses TRBV28 and TRBJ1-5; D is ambiguous. The CDR3 is 14 amino acids. CDR1 and CDR2 from the germline V gene are MDHEN and SYDVKM. The V end was cut by 3 bases, the J end by 2 bases, with 8 bases between. The CDR3, as DNA: TGTGCCAGCAGTTTTTTTGAGGGCAATCAGCCCCAGCATTTT. As protein: CASSFFEGNQPQHF.

The J gene is TRBJ2-1, the V gene TRBV10-3, with D hard to call. The CDR3 totals 11 residues. Germline V gives CDR1 ENHRY, CDR2 SYGVKD. Trimming cost V 4 bases and J 7 bases, with 5 bases left between them. The CDR3 DNA follows: TGTGCCATCAGTGGCTTGAATGAGCAGTTCTTC. Its translation is CAISGLNEQFF.

This clonotype was seen only a few times. The chain employs TRBV5-4 and TRBJ1-1; 7 nucleotides line up with TRBD1. The germline V gene has CDR1 SGHNT and CDR2 YYREEE (reference sequence). The CDR3 spans 15 residues. After removal of 0 bases from V and 3 bases from J, the junction contained 5 bases not matched to a gene. The DNA for the CDR3 is TGTGCCAGCAGCTTGGCCCTACAGGGGTACACTGAAGCTTTCTTT. Its protein is CASSLALQGYTEAFF.

V usage is TRBV6-1 and J usage is TRBJ2-2; TRBD2 matches at 9 bases. The CDR3 length is 18 residues. The germline V gene has CDR1 MNHNS and CDR2 SASEGT. The ends lost 6 bases at V and 6 bases at J; junction bases unmatched: 17. The CDR3 nucleotides are TGTGCCAGCAGCCTAGGGGGTTTAGCGGGAGATCGTTCCGGGGAGCTGTTTTTT. It is translated as CASSLGGLAGDRSGELFF.

This rearrangement joins TRBV15 to TRBJ1-5; the D is unclear. This CDR3 comprises 15 residues. Trimming removed 0 bases at V and 0 bases at J, with 6 bases between. Germline values: CDR1 LNHNV, CDR2 YYDKDF (reference sequence). The CDR3 reads CATSRDTGSNQPQHF. For the CDR3, the DNA is TGTGCCACCAGCAGAGATACGGGTAGCAATCAGCCCCAGCATTTT.

This clonotype has a single count. The V and J genes are TRBV30 and TRBJ2-1; the D call may be TRBD1 or TRBD2 (6 bases each). Germline CDR1 and CDR2: GTSNPN and SVGIG (reference sequence). This CDR3 comprises 18 residues. The germline V and J ends were trimmed by 2 bases and 0 bases, with 20 bases remaining between them. CDR3 DNA sequence: TGTGCCTGGAGTTTGAAGGGGGGTACGATCAGCTCCTACAATGAGCAGTTCTTC. Translated: CAWSLKGGTISSYNEQFF.

V usage is TRBV18 and J usage is TRBJ2-7; 10 nucleotides agree with TRBD1. V was pared by 2 bases and J by 7 bases, with 8 bases of the junction left unmatched. This CDR3 has 15 amino acids. CDR1 and CDR2 (germline): KGHSH, LQKENI. The CDR3 here is CASSPYRDRGREQYF. CDR3 in DNA: TGTGCCAGCTCACCATACCGGGACAGGGGAAGGGAGCAGTACTTC.

The chain carries TRBV6-2 or TRBV6-3 and TRBJ2-7; 9 nucleotides line up with TRBD1. Germline V lookup: CDR1 MNHEY, CDR2 SVGEGT. V shed 9 bases and J 5 bases; nucleotides not matched to a gene: 8. This CDR3 is 13 amino acids long. Here the CDR3 reads CASSGTGQHEQYF. DNA of the CDR3: TGTGCCAGTTCCGGGACAGGGCAACACGAGCAGTACTTC.

This clonotype was seen a few times. This rearrangement joins TRBV6-8 to TRBJ1-5; D is unclear. This CDR3 spans 14 amino acids. The V and J ends lost 5 bases and 0 bases respectively, with 8 bases between them. Germline V lookup: CDR1 MNHGY, CDR2 SAAAGT. The CDR3 loop is CASSLSYSNQPQHF. The CDR3 coding sequence is TGTGCCAGCAGTCTGAGTTATAGCAATCAGCCCCAGCATTTT.

The chain has TRBV28 and TRBJ1-2, with D possibly matching TRBD1 (5 bases). The CDR3 is 16 amino acids. Germline V gene data show CDR1 as MDHEN and CDR2 as SYDVKM. V lost 1 base and J 1 base, leaving 13 bases between the germline ends. The CDR3 sequence: CASSLSGGLLNYGYTF. Here the CDR3 DNA reads TGTGCCAGCAGTTTATCTGGGGGGTTACTTAACTATGGCTACACCTTC.

The V and J genes are TRBV20-1 and TRBJ2-1, with D tentatively TRBD2 (7 bases). Trimming pared 5 bases from V and 5 bases from J, leaving 25 bases between. CDR1 is DFQATT and CDR2 is SNEGSKA in the germline V gene (reference sequence). The CDR3 runs to 17 residues. In DNA, the CDR3 is TGCAGTGCTTTCGGGGGAGGGGGATATCGGATACACAATGAGCAGTTCTTC. It is translated as CSAFGGGGYRIHNEQFF.

A single count supports this clonotype. The J gene is TRBJ1-2, the V gene TRBV28; D might be TRBD1 (5 bases). The V and J ends lost 6 bases and 5 bases respectively, with 16 bases between them. The length of the CDR3 is 14 residues. Germline assignment: CDR1 MDHEN and CDR2 SYDVKM. The CDR3 sequence is CASRKIGGPYGYTF. Written as DNA, the CDR3 is TGTGCCAGCAGGAAAATCGGGGGTCCTTATGGCTACACCTTC.

V and J are TRBV2 and TRBJ2-5; D remains unclear. Germline-derived CDR1 and CDR2 are SNHLY and FYNNEI. The length of the CDR3 is 13 residues. V lost 4 bases and J lost 2, with 8 bases in between. The CDR3 protein is CASSVIPQETQYF. The DNA of the CDR3 is TGTGCCAGCAGTGTGATCCCACAAGAGACCCAGTACTTC.

The rearrangement uses TRBV19 and TRBJ2-7; the match to TRBD2 covers 12 bases. The CDR3 runs 14 residues. Germline trimming cut 7 bases from V and 0 bases from J; bases unmatched to any gene: 1. The germline V gene encodes CDR1 LNHDA and CDR2 SQIVND (reference sequence). This CDR3 reads CASKTSGSSYEQYF. CDR3 nucleotide sequence: TGTGCCAGTAAGACTAGCGGGAGCTCCTACGAGCAGTACTTC.

This clonotype was observed a handful of times. This rearrangement joins TRBV2 to TRBJ1-1; 9 positions agree with TRBD1. V lost 8 bases to trimming and J lost 2 bases; unmatched junction nucleotides: 3. The CDR3 loop spans 13 amino acids. Germline CDR1 reads SNHLY; CDR2 reads FYNNEI. CDR3 coding DNA: TGTGCCAGCGGACAGGGGCGCAACACTGAAGCTTTCTTT. It codes for CASGQGRNTEAFF.

The rearrangement uses TRBV12-5 and TRBJ1-2, with D possibly TRBD1 on 5 matching bases. CDR1 and CDR2 (germline): LGHNT, FRNRAP. The ends were cut back, 4 bases at V and 4 bases at J, with 19 bases in the middle. The length of the CDR3 is 16 residues. CDR3 region: CASGWSSSGTSYGYTF. The CDR3 nucleotides are TGTGCTAGTGGTTGGTCAAGTTCCGGGACGTCCTATGGCTACACCTTC.

This clonotype was detected only a few times. This chain uses TRBV6-1 with TRBJ1-2; perhaps TRBD1 as D (5 bases). Per germline, CDR1 MNHNS and CDR2 SASEGT. V was cut by 5 bases and J by 7 bases, with 14 bases left in between. The CDR3 is made up of 13 amino acids. The CDR3 loop reads CASSNEGRRGYTF. The CDR3 nucleotides are TGTGCCAGCAGTAACGAGGGGCGTCGTGGCTACACCTTC.